This TCR beta chain was found in a study of vaccination and CD4 T cells after COVID-19. Treatment described: roughly nine-day PBMC culture with coronavirus spike peptide pools or control peptides (ViraFEST assay). Those CD4+ T cells from the unexposed donor predate the COVID-19 pandemic (2011-2018). Where cells permitted, unexposed-donor CD4+ T cells were probed with SARS-CoV-2 S/N and four cold-coronavirus spikes. A note on this clonotype: What it binds is not known.

V was pared by 3 bases and J by 0 bases, with 1 base of the junction left unmatched. The CDR3 runs 15 residues. Germline V lookup: CDR1 SEHNR, CDR2 FQNEAQ (reference sequence). Cultured CD4+ T-cell DNA underwent Oncomine TCR Beta short-read sequencing. From the PCR reads, TCRdb called clonotypes with MiXCR, one entry per CDR3 protein. Among over 2,000 distinct CDR3 sequences, 46% were seen once, and the ten largest hold approximately 64%. V usage is TRBV7-9 and J usage is TRBJ2-3; TRBD1 matches 9 bases. The TCR originated in a human donor in good health. The sequencing sample was made of CD4+ T cells from blood, cultured in vitro. The CDR3 protein is CASSFGTGSTDTQYF. The DNA for the CDR3 is TGTGCCAGCAGCTTCGGGACAGGGAGCACAGATACGCAGTATTTT.